The 32 T cell receptor beta chains reported below all come from one sample, sequenced in a study of identical twins. From the 5' RACE reads, TCRdb called clonotypes with MiXCR, one entry per CDR3 protein. The repertoire holds 600,000 to 850,000 distinct CDR3 sequences, 15% to 20% seen once, with around 14% in the top ten. A further study also used this sample, focusing on T cells expressing NK-cell markers.

Sequencing used PBMCs. All receptors derive from a woman in her late teens or twenties in good health.

The V call is TRBV5-1, the J call TRBJ2-5; D uncertain. Germline CDR1 and CDR2: SGHRS and YFSETQ. The CDR3 sequence is 12 residues long. The V end lost 6 bases, the J end lost 5 bases, and 11 bases lay between the germline ends. CDR3 sequence reads: CASMEIGETQYF. In DNA form, the CDR3 reads TGCGCCAGCATGGAGATAGGGGAGACCCAGTACTTC.

This clonotype was seen more than once but under ten times. This chain uses TRBV5-1 with TRBJ2-7; D not resolved. V dropped 4 bases and J dropped 4 bases, with 9 bases sitting between them. Germline V gene sequence: CDR1 SGHRS, CDR2 YFSETQ. The CDR3 contains 12 residues. Here the CDR3 reads CASSPERYEQYF. For the CDR3, the DNA is TGCGCCAGCAGCCCAGAAAGGTACGAGCAGTACTTC.

The chain joins TRBV3-1 to TRBJ2-5; TRBD2 aligns across 7 bases. CDR3 length equals 14 residues. Losses at the gene ends were 4 bases for V and 5 bases for J; bases not matched to a gene: 7. The germline CDR1 and CDR2 sequences are LGHDT and YNNKEL (reference sequence). The CDR3 nucleotides read TGTGCCAGCAGCCGGATGACTAGCCAGGAGACCCAGTACTTC. This codes for CASSRMTSQETQYF.

In this sample, this clonotype turned up many times. This chain links TRBV10-3 with TRBJ2-1; D unresolved. The V end lost 0 bases, the J end lost 3 bases, and 9 bases lay between the germline ends. Per the germline V gene, CDR1 is ENHRY and CDR2 is SYGVKD. The CDR3 is made up of 15 amino acids. The CDR3 is CAISESTSNYNEQFF. CDR3 coding DNA: TGTGCCATCAGTGAGTCCACTTCAAACTACAATGAGCAGTTCTTC.

The rearrangement joins TRBV10-3 to TRBJ2-1; 11 nucleotides agree with TRBD2. CDR1 ENHRY and CDR2 SYGVKD come from the germline V gene. CDR3 size: 15 residues. After removal of 6 bases from V and 6 bases from J, the junction contained 7 bases not matched to a gene. CDR3 loop: CAISTLAGVVNEQFF. In nucleotides, the CDR3 is TGTGCCATCAGCACACTAGCGGGAGTTGTCAATGAGCAGTTCTTC.

This chain joins TRBV15 and TRBJ2-1; D gene ambiguous. V was clipped by 1 base and J by 9 bases, with 10 bases between them. Germline V CDR1 and CDR2: LNHNV, YYDKDF (reference sequence). The CDR3 is 13 amino acids. The CDR3 coding sequence is TGTGCCACCAGCAGAGTTAGACTGAGTGAGCAGTTCTTC. Protein: CATSRVRLSEQFF.

This clonotype has a count of ten or more. This rearrangement joins TRBV12-3 or TRBV12-4 to TRBJ2-2; D remains ambiguous. The length of the CDR3 is 12 residues. Trimming pared 6 bases from V and 4 bases from J, leaving 6 bases between. This CDR3 reads CASRYSTGELFF. CDR3 in DNA: TGTGCCAGCAGATACAGCACCGGGGAGCTGTTTTTT.

V gene TRBV20-1 combines with J gene TRBJ2-3; 10 nucleotides match TRBD2. After removal of 0 bases from V and 7 bases from J, the junction contained 10 bases not matched to a gene. The CDR3 has 16 amino acids. CDR1 is DFQATT and CDR2 is SNEGSKA in the germline V gene (reference sequence). The CDR3: CSARDPLAGPHHTQYF. As DNA, the CDR3 is TGCAGTGCTAGAGACCCACTAGCGGGGCCCCACCATACGCAGTATTTT.

The gene calls are TRBV7-2 and TRBJ2-2, with 15 positions matching TRBD2. The ends lost 5 bases at V and 6 bases at J; junction bases unmatched: 4. The CDR3 has 16 residues. Germline assignment: CDR1 SGHTA and CDR2 FQGNSA. CDR3 region: CASSKGLAGGPGELFF. The CDR3, as DNA: TGTGCCAGCAGCAAAGGACTAGCGGGAGGGCCCGGGGAGCTGTTTTTT.

The chain joins TRBV27 to TRBJ2-3; 12 bases line up with TRBD2. Trimming at V came to 4 bases and at J to 5 bases, leaving 10 bases not matched to a gene. The CDR3 contains 17 residues. Germline V lookup: CDR1 MNHEY, CDR2 SMNVEV (reference sequence). The DNA of the CDR3 is TGTGCCAGCAGTTCTTCTAGCGGGGGGGCAAGATTAGATACGCAGTATTTT. This sequence encodes CASSSSSGGARLDTQYF.

This rearrangement joins TRBV10-3 to TRBJ2-2; TRBD2 matches at 8 bases. Germline CDR1 reads ENHRY; CDR2 reads SYGVKD. This CDR3 has 14 amino acids. Trimming cost V 7 bases and J 3 bases; bases outside gene matches: 4. In DNA, the CDR3 is TGTGCCATCACGCGGGGGGCCGACACCGGGGAGCTGTTTTTT. Protein product: CAITRGADTGELFF.

The chain combines TRBV20-1 with TRBJ2-7; no clear D gene. Trimming removed 6 bases at V and 2 bases at J, with 11 bases between. The CDR3 length is 12 residues. Per the germline V gene, CDR1 is DFQATT and CDR2 is SNEGSKA (reference sequence). The CDR3 DNA is TGCAGTGCCTCCGACCTTCCCTACGAGCAGTACTTC. As protein: CSASDLPYEQYF.

The chain joins TRBV4-3 to TRBJ2-4; no firm D call. The CDR3 spans 15 residues. Germline V CDR1 and CDR2: LGHNA, YSLEER. V was trimmed by 3 bases and J by 0 bases, leaving 9 bases between them. The CDR3 DNA reads as TGCGCCAGCAGCCACGACACACTAGCCAAAAACATTCAGTACTTC. Protein sequence: CASSHDTLAKNIQYF.

This chain joins TRBV7-8 and TRBJ2-7; 7 bases align to TRBD2. Trimming at V came to 1 base and at J to 0 bases, leaving 6 bases not matched to a gene. The CDR3 is made up of 16 amino acids. CDR1 and CDR2 from the germline V gene are SGHVS and FQNEAQ. The CDR3 loop is CASSLGFRGDSYEQYF. The CDR3 DNA is TGTGCCAGCAGCTTAGGGTTTCGGGGGGACTCCTACGAGCAGTACTTC.

This clonotype has at least ten counts. The chain employs TRBV5-1 and TRBJ2-1; 7 bases are shared with TRBD1. From germline, CDR1 is SGHRS and CDR2 YFSETQ. This CDR3 has 14 residues. Unmatched junction bases numbered 2, after V lost 3 bases and J lost 2 bases. The CDR3 nucleotides read TGCGCCAGCAGCTCTGGACAGGCCTACAATGAGCAGTTCTTC. Amino acids: CASSSGQAYNEQFF. Drawing the rest from reference TRBV5-1 and TRBJ2-1, the complete variable domain is KAGVTQTPRYLIKTRGQQVTLSCSPISGHRSVSWYQQTPGQGLQFLFEYFSETQRNKGNFPGRFSGRQFSNSRSEMNVSTLELGDSALYLCASSSGQAYNEQFFGPGTRLTVL.

V usage is TRBV12-3 or TRBV12-4 and J usage is TRBJ2-6; weak D call: TRBD2 (6 bases). Trimming took 6 bases from V and 4 from J, leaving 13 bases between them. This CDR3 has 15 residues. In DNA form, the CDR3 reads TGTGCCAGCAGCCCCGGGAGTGCCGGGGCCAACGTCCTGACTTTC. It is translated as CASSPGSAGANVLTF.

In its sample, this clonotype was seen a few times. J is TRBJ1-2 and V is TRBV20-1; D may be TRBD1 (5 bases). This CDR3 has 14 amino acids. Germline lookup yields CDR1 DFQATT and CDR2 SNEGSKA (reference sequence). V shed 3 bases and J shed 4 bases, with 15 bases lying between them. The CDR3 DNA follows: TGCAGTGCTAGGATCGACGGGACTCTCTATGGCTACACCTTC. Its protein product is CSARIDGTLYGYTF.

Only a few counts were recorded for this clonotype. The genes are TRBV20-1 and TRBJ2-7; possibly TRBD1 or TRBD2 for D (6 bases each). Trimming removed 0 bases from V and 4 bases from J, with 19 bases in between. The CDR3 covers 16 residues. Germline assignment: CDR1 DFQATT and CDR2 SNEGSKA (reference sequence). This chain's CDR3 is CSARDIEGDSGYEQYF. Written as DNA, the CDR3 is TGCAGTGCTAGAGATATTGAGGGGGACTCGGGATACGAGCAGTACTTC.

There are a few counts of this clonotype. This sequence joins TRBV5-1 and TRBJ2-1, with TRBD2 matching over 11 bases. This CDR3 has 17 residues. V lost 2 bases to trimming and J lost 7 bases; unmatched junction nucleotides: 11. From germline, CDR1 is SGHRS and CDR2 YFSETQ. CDR3 amino acids: CASSFVLLAGGSNEQFF. The CDR3 nucleotides are TGCGCCAGCAGCTTCGTACTTCTAGCGGGAGGCTCTAATGAGCAGTTCTTC.

The V gene is TRBV27, the J gene TRBJ2-1, with TRBD2 identical over 11 bases. V shed 6 bases, J shed 10 bases, and the junction held 11 bases outside the gene matches. The CDR3 spans 15 residues. Germline CDR1 MNHEY, CDR2 SMNVEV (reference sequence). In DNA, the CDR3 is TGTGCCAGCAGCCCAAGGACTAGCGGGTTGGGGGAGCAGTTCTTC. Translation: CASSPRTSGLGEQFF.

This clonotype appeared many times. CDR3 in amino acids: CASSFTGSHEQYF. The CDR3 DNA sequence: TGTGCCAGCAGCTTTACAGGTTCCCACGAGCAGTACTTC. This sequence joins TRBV7-2 and TRBJ2-7; D possibly corresponds to TRBD1 (5 bases). This CDR3 is 13 amino acids long. Germline CDR1 reads SGHTA; CDR2 reads FQGNSA. V shed 3 bases and J shed 5 bases, with 11 bases lying between them. The full variable domain, rest sourced from reference TRBV7-2 and TRBJ2-7, is GAGVSQSPSNKVTEKGKDVELRCDPISGHTALYWYRQSLGQGLEFLIYFQGNSAPDKSGLPSDRFSAERTGGSVSTLTIQRTQQEDSAVYLCASSFTGSHEQYFGPGTRLTVT.

This clonotype was detected only a few times. CDR3 in DNA: TGCAGCGTTGGTCCAGGGGGGACCGAGACCCAGTACTTC. Translation gives CSVGPGGTETQYF. The chain links TRBV29-1 to TRBJ2-5; D perhaps matches TRBD1 (7 bases). This CDR3 region has 13 residues. V was trimmed by 4 bases and J by 5 bases, leaving 14 bases between them. Germline CDR1 reads SQVTM; CDR2 reads ANQGSEA.

About this clonotype: A read error may account for a junction end that differs from germline. This chain links TRBV3-1 with TRBJ1-1; a weak D match, TRBD1 (5 bases). Germline assignment: CDR1 LGHDT and CDR2 YNNKEL (reference sequence). The CDR3 consists of 16 residues. The chain's CDR3 is CASTQGAGMMGTEAFF. Written as DNA, the CDR3 is TGTGCCAGCACCCAAGGGGCAGGGATGATGGGCACTGAAGCTTTCTTT.

The chain links TRBV12-3 or TRBV12-4 to TRBJ2-2; the match to TRBD1 covers 7 bases. The V and J ends lost 6 bases and 2 bases, in that order; junction bases with no gene match: 6. The CDR3 length is 15 residues. In DNA, the CDR3 is TGTGCCAGCAGCAAGGGGACAGCAAACACCGGGGAGCTGTTTTTT. The encoded protein is CASSKGTANTGELFF.

For the CDR3, the DNA is TGTGCCATCAGTGGGGCTAGCGGGAGCATAGCGAATGAGCAGTTCTTC. Encoded protein: CAISGASGSIANEQFF. The chain combines TRBV10-3 with TRBJ2-1, with 10 nucleotides matching TRBD2. J was trimmed by 7 bases and V by 4 bases; bases with no gene match: 10. The CDR3 has 16 amino acids. The V gene's germline CDR1 is ENHRY and CDR2 SYGVKD.

This clonotype has just a few counts. The V gene is TRBV5-6, the J gene TRBJ2-1, with 9 bases matching TRBD1. Germline-derived CDR1 and CDR2 are SGHDT and YYEEEE. The CDR3 loop spans 16 amino acids. The ends lost 4 bases at V and 0 bases at J; junction bases unmatched: 5. The CDR3: CASSDGQGTSYNEQFF. CDR3 in DNA: TGTGCCAGCAGCGACGGACAGGGGACCTCCTACAATGAGCAGTTCTTC.

The V gene is TRBV7-9, the J gene TRBJ2-5; D might be TRBD2 (7 bases). CDR1 and CDR2 (germline): SEHNR, FQNEAQ (reference sequence). With 5 bases removed from V and 3 bases from J, the gap between germline ends came to 22 bases. This CDR3 spans 17 amino acids. CDR3 region: CASSPNRGGSHKETQYF. DNA of the CDR3: TGTGCCAGCAGCCCGAATAGGGGGGGCTCTCATAAAGAGACCCAGTACTTC.

This clonotype has just a few counts. V usage is TRBV7-8 and J usage is TRBJ2-5, with TRBD2 identical over 7 bases. J lost 2 bases, V lost 2 bases, and 5 bases had no gene match. The CDR3 extends over 15 amino acids. Germline CDR1 is SGHVS and CDR2 is FQNEAQ. Written as DNA, the CDR3 is TGTGCCAGCAGCTTATGGCTAGCGGTTCAAGAGACCCAGTACTTC. Translation gives CASSLWLAVQETQYF.

The table lists this clonotype with a few counts. This chain joins TRBV3-1 and TRBJ1-1; 7 bases map to TRBD1. The junction had 2 bases not matched to a gene; V was cut back by 3 bases and J by 7 bases. The germline V gene encodes CDR1 LGHDT and CDR2 YNNKEL (reference sequence). The CDR3 has 12 residues. The CDR3 loop reads CASSQTGIEAFF. In DNA form, the CDR3 reads TGTGCCAGCAGCCAGACAGGGATTGAAGCTTTCTTT.

This sequence joins TRBV6-5 and TRBJ2-7; perhaps TRBD1 as D (5 bases). The V gene's germline CDR1 is MNHEY and CDR2 SVGAGI. The V end was cut by 2 bases, the J end by 1 base, with 9 bases between. The CDR3 length is 14 residues. DNA of the CDR3: TGTGCCAGCAGTTACGCAGGGTGGTCCTACGAGCAGTACTTC. Its translation: CASSYAGWSYEQYF.

The sample holds a few counts of this clonotype. The J gene is TRBJ1-1, the V gene TRBV20-1, with 8 bases aligning to TRBD1. The CDR3 consists of 14 residues. Germline CDR1 is DFQATT and CDR2 is SNEGSKA (reference sequence). V gave up 6 bases and J gave up 2 bases; unmatched junction bases: 8. CDR3: CSARSQGGNTEAFF. As DNA, the CDR3 is TGCAGTGCGAGATCACAGGGGGGCAACACTGAAGCTTTCTTT.

This clonotype was recorded a few times. The rearrangement joins TRBV5-6 to TRBJ2-1; TRBD1 is a possible D gene (5 bases). Trimming removed 1 base at V and 6 bases at J, with 17 bases between. CDR1 and CDR2 from the germline V gene are SGHDT and YYEEEE. The CDR3 sequence is 16 residues long. Here the CDR3 DNA reads TGTGCCAGCAGCTTGAACGAACAGGAGCCTGTCAATGAGCAGTTCTTC. Protein: CASSLNEQEPVNEQFF.